The T cell receptor beta chain under discussion was sequenced for a study of blood T cell repertoires in COVID-19. Study information: Nucleic acid was either cDNA or gDNA, and it came from T cells, B-cell-depleted T cells, or PBMCs.

Under the authors' procedure: From reference gene primer amplification, estimates of nucleated cell counts were derived. Here immunoSEQ multiplex PCR was the method, and the copy in TCRdb shows in-frame clones only, minus some. V, J and clone size reflect that table, while D and trimming were determined from the DNA. Of 250,000 to 350,000 clones in the sample, around 89% were seen once. The length of the CDR3 is 15 residues. Germline V gene data show CDR1 as SGHTA and CDR2 as FQGNSA. With V trimmed by 6 bases and J by 6 bases, 6 bases remained unmatched. This TCR came from a man aged 25 to 40 with acute or convalescent COVID-19. V is TRBV7-2 and J is TRBJ2-2, with 11 bases lining up with TRBD1. Sequencing input: peripheral blood. CDR3 protein: CASRSGQGGPGELFF. CDR3 sequence (DNA): TGTGCCAGCAGATCGGGACAGGGGGGTCCCGGGGAGCTGTTTTTT.